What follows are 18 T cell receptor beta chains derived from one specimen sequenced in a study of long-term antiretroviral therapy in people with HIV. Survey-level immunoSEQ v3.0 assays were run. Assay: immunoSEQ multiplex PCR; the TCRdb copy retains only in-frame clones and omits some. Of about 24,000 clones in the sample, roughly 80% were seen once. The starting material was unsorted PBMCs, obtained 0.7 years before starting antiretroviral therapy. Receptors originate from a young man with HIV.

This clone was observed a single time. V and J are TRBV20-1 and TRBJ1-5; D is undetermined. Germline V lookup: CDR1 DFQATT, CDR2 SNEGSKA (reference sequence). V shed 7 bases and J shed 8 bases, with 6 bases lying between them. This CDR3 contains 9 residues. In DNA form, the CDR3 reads TGCAGTGGAGGGAAGCCCCAGCATTTT. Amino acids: CSGGKPQHF.

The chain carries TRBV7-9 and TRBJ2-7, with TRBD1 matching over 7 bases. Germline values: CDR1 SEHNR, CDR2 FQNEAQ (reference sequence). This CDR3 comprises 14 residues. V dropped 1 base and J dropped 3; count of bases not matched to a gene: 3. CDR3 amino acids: CASSLGPGGYEQYF. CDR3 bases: TGTGCCAGCAGCTTAGGGCCAGGGGGCTACGAGCAGTACTTC.

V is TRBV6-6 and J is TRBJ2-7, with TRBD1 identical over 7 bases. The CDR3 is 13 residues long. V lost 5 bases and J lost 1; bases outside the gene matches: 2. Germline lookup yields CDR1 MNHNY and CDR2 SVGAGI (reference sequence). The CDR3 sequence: CASSRGQSYEQYF. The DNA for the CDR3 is TGTGCCAGCAGTAGGGGACAGTCCTACGAGCAGTACTTC.

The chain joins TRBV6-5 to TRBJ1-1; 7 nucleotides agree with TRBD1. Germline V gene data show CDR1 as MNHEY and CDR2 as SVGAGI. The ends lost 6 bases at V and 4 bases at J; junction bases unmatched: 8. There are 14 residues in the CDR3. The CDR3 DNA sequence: TGTGCCAGCAGGCCGGGGACAGTCGTCACTGAAGCTTTCTTT. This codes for CASRPGTVVTEAFF.

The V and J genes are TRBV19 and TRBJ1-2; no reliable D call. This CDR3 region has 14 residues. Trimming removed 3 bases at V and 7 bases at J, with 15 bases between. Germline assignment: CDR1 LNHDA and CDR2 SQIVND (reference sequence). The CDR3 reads CASSIRTLTSGYTF. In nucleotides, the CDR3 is TGTGCCAGTAGTATTAGGACTTTAACAAGTGGCTACACCTTC.

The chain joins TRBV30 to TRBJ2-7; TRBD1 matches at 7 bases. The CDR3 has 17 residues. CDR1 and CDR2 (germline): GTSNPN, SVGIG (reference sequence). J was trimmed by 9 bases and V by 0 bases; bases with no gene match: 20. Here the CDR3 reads CAWSVLRGLSPSEWQYF. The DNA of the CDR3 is TGTGCCTGGAGTGTCCTCAGGGGGTTAAGTCCGTCCGAGTGGCAGTACTTC.

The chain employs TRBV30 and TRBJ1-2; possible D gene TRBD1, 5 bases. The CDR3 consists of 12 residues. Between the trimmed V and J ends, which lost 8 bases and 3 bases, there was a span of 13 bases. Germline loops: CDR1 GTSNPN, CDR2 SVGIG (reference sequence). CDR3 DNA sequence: TGTGCCGGCCAGGGAGGAGACTATGGCTACACCTTC. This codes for CAGQGGDYGYTF.

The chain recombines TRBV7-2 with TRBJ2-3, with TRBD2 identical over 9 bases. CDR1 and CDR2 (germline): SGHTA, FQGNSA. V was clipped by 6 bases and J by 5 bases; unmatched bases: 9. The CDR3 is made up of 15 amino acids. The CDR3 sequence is CASRGGALAGDTQYF. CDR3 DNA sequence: TGTGCCAGCAGGGGGGGGGCACTAGCGGGAGATACGCAGTATTTT.

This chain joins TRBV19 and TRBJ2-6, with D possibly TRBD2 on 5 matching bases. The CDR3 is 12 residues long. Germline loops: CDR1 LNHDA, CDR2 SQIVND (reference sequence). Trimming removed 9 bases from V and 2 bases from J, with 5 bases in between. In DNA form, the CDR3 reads TGTGCCAGCGGGACTGGGGCCAACGTCCTGACTTTC. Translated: CASGTGANVLTF.

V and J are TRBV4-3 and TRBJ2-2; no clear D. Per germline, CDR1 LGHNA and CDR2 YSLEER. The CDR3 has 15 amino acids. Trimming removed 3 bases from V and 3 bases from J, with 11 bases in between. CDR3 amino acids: CASSQAESDTGELFF. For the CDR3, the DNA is TGCGCCAGCAGCCAGGCGGAAAGTGACACCGGGGAGCTGTTTTTT.

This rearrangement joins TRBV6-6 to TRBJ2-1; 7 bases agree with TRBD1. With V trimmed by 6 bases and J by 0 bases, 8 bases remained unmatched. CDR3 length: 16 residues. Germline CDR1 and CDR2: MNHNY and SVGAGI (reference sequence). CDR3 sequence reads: CASRRGRDSSYNEQFF. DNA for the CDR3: TGTGCCAGCAGGAGAGGAAGGGACAGCTCCTACAATGAGCAGTTCTTC.

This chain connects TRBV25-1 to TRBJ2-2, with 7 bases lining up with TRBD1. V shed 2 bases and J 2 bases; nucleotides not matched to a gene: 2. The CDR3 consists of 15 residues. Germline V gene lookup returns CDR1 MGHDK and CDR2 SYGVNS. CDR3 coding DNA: TGTGCCAGCAGTGAAGTAGGGGGCAACACCGGGGAGCTGTTTTTT. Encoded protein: CASSEVGGNTGELFF.

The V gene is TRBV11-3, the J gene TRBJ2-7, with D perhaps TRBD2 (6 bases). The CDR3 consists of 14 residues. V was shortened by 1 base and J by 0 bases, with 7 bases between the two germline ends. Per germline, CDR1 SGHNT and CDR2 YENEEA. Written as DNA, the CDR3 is TGTGCCAGCAGCTTAGCGGGAGACTCCTACGAGCAGTACTTC. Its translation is CASSLAGDSYEQYF.

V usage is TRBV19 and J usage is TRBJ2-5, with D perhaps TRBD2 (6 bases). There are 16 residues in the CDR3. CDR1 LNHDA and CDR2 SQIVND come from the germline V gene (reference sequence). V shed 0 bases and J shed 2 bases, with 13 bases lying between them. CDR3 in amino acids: CASSIEERRGQETQYF. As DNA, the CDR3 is TGTGCCAGTAGTATAGAAGAGAGGCGGGGTCAAGAGACCCAGTACTTC.

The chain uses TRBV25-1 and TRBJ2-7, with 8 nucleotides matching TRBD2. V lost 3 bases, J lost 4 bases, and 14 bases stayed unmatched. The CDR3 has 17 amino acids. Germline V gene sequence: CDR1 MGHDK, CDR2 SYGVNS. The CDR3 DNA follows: TGTGCCAGCAGTGATGGAGGACGGGGAGTAGCGGGGTACGAGCAGTACTTC. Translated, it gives CASSDGGRGVAGYEQYF.

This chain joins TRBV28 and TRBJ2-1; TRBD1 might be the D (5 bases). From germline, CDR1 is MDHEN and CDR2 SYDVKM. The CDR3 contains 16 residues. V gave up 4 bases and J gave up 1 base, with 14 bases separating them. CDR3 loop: CASSSGFLRSYNEQFF. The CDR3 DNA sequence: TGTGCCAGCAGTTCAGGGTTTCTTAGGTCCTACAATGAGCAGTTCTTC.

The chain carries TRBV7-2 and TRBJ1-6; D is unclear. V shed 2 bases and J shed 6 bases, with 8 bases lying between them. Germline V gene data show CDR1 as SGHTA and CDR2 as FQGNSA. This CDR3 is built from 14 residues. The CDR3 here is CASSLKRVNSPLHF. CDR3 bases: TGTGCCAGCAGCTTAAAAAGGGTTAATTCACCCCTCCACTTT.

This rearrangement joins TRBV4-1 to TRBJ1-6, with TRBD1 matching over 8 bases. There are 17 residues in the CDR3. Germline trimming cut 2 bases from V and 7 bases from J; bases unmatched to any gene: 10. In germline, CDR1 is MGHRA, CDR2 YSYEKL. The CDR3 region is CASSQKQGVDRNSPLHF. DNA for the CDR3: TGCGCCAGCAGCCAAAAACAGGGGGTCGATCGGAATTCACCCCTCCACTTT.